The rows below give T cell receptor beta chains drawn from one sample of a study of blood T cell repertoires in COVID-19. This table comes from immunoSEQ multiplex PCR, and its TCRdb copy is limited to in-frame clones, with some not included. The table records approximately 160,000 clones, roughly 80% of them present only once. The sample consisted of peripheral blood. Source of these receptors: a man aged 55-75 years with acute or convalescent COVID-19. The CDR3 runs from the conserved cysteine through the conserved F or W. Fields, in order: D gene, V gene, J gene, clone size, CDR3 DNA, CDR3 protein. A D gene is named only where the DNA matches it firmly. Clone size is stated in some rows and not others, as once, few, many or a class when expanded.

D gene: TRBD1; V gene: TRBV13; J gene: TRBJ2-7; clone size: .; CDR3 DNA: TGTGCCAGCAGCTCAGAGGGACAGTCCTACGAGCAGTACTTC; CDR3 protein: CASSSEGQSYEQYF
D gene: .; V gene: TRBV2; J gene: TRBJ2-5; clone size: .; CDR3 DNA: TGTGCCAGCAATCCCCTCGAAGAGACCCAGTACTTC; CDR3 protein: CASNPLEETQYF
D gene: TRBD2; V gene: TRBV6-2/TRBV6-3; J gene: TRBJ2-7; clone size: .; CDR3 DNA: TGTGCCAGCAGTTCGCCTAGCGGGGGGCCCTCCTACGAGCAGTACTTC; CDR3 protein: CASSSPSGGPSYEQYF
D gene: TRBD1; V gene: TRBV7-3; J gene: TRBJ2-7; clone size: .; CDR3 DNA: TGTGCCAGCAGCGCCCAGGGGGGACAGGGCTACGAGCAGTACTTC; CDR3 protein: CASSAQGGQGYEQYF
D gene: TRBD2; V gene: TRBV7-2; J gene: TRBJ2-5; clone size: .; CDR3 DNA: TGTGCCAGCAGCTTAGTAGCGGGGGGGCAAGAGACCCAGTACTTC; CDR3 protein: CASSLVAGGQETQYF
D gene: TRBD1; V gene: TRBV10-3; J gene: TRBJ1-6; clone size: .; CDR3 DNA: TGTGCCATGAAAACAGGGGATAATTCACCCCTCCACTTT; CDR3 protein: CAMKTGDNSPLHF
D gene: TRBD1; V gene: TRBV7-6; J gene: TRBJ2-3; clone size: once; CDR3 DNA: TGTGCCAGCAGCCGTCCCGGGACAGGTTCGGGTCCTAGCACAGATACGCAGTATTTT; CDR3 protein: CASSRPGTGSGPSTDTQYF
D gene: .; V gene: TRBV19; J gene: TRBJ1-1; clone size: .; CDR3 DNA: TGTGCCAGTAGTATAGATCTATGGGGCAGCCTGAACACTGAAGCTTTCTTT; CDR3 protein: CASSIDLWGSLNTEAFF
D gene: TRBD1; V gene: TRBV6-5; J gene: TRBJ2-1; clone size: .; CDR3 DNA: TGTGCCAGCAGTTTTTTGGGACAGGGCTACAATGAGCAGTTCTTC; CDR3 protein: CASSFLGQGYNEQFF
D gene: TRBD2; V gene: TRBV4-1; J gene: TRBJ2-3; clone size: .; CDR3 DNA: TGCGCCAGCAGCCAAGATCTCGCCAGAGCGGGGGGACGGAAACGAGATACGCAGTATTTT; CDR3 protein: CASSQDLARAGGRKRDTQYF
D gene: .; V gene: TRBV10-1; J gene: TRBJ2-5; clone size: .; CDR3 DNA: TGCGCCAGCAGTAGGCTAGCCAGTGAGACCCAGTACTTC; CDR3 protein: CASSRLASETQYF
D gene: .; V gene: TRBV29-1; J gene: TRBJ1-1; clone size: .; CDR3 DNA: TGCAGCGTTGCTCGCTCGGCAGGGGTAACTGAAGCTTTCTTT; CDR3 protein: CSVARSAGVTEAFF
D gene: .; V gene: TRBV19; J gene: TRBJ2-2; clone size: .; CDR3 DNA: TGTGCCAGTAGTTCGACAGAGAACACCGGGGAGCTGTTTTTT; CDR3 protein: CASSSTENTGELFF
D gene: TRBD1; V gene: TRBV10-3; J gene: TRBJ1-3; clone size: once; CDR3 DNA: TGTGCCATCAGTATGGACAGGCCGTCCTCTGGAAACACCATATATTTT; CDR3 protein: CAISMDRPSSGNTIYF
D gene: .; V gene: TRBV9; J gene: TRBJ2-5; clone size: .; CDR3 DNA: TGTGCCAGCAGCGCCTCCTGGGGGGGCCAGGAGACCCAGTACTTC; CDR3 protein: CASSASWGGQETQYF
D gene: TRBD1; V gene: TRBV2; J gene: TRBJ2-7; clone size: .; CDR3 DNA: TGTGCCAGCACTGGACAGGACACCTACGAGCAGTACTTC; CDR3 protein: CASTGQDTYEQYF
D gene: TRBD1; V gene: TRBV7-3; J gene: TRBJ2-1; clone size: .; CDR3 DNA: TGTGCCAGCAGCACGGACAGGGGCAATGAGCAGTTCTTC; CDR3 protein: CASSTDRGNEQFF
D gene: TRBD2; V gene: TRBV7-6; J gene: TRBJ2-4; clone size: .; CDR3 DNA: TGTGCCAGCAGCCCCAGACTAGCGGGGGGGGAAAACATTCAGTACTTC; CDR3 protein: CASSPRLAGGENIQYF
D gene: TRBD2; V gene: TRBV10-3; J gene: TRBJ2-3; clone size: .; CDR3 DNA: TGTGCCATCAGTGGGGAGGGAGCAGATACGCAGTATTTT; CDR3 protein: CAISGEGADTQYF
D gene: .; V gene: TRBV7-5; J gene: TRBJ1-1; clone size: .; CDR3 DNA: TGTGTCAGAAGCTTACCGGACAGGGGCCTAGACCTCGCCACTGAAGCTTTCTTT; CDR3 protein: CVRSLPDRGLDLATEAFF
D gene: .; V gene: TRBV6-1; J gene: TRBJ1-2; clone size: .; CDR3 DNA: TGTGCCAGCAGTGATCTATCTAACTATGGCTACACCTTC; CDR3 protein: CASSDLSNYGYTF
D gene: TRBD1; V gene: TRBV6-6; J gene: TRBJ1-2; clone size: .; CDR3 DNA: TGTGCCAGCATGGTAGGACAGGGGGCTCCCGGCTACACCTTC; CDR3 protein: CASMVGQGAPGYTF
D gene: .; V gene: TRBV30; J gene: TRBJ1-4; clone size: .; CDR3 DNA: TGTGCCTGGAGTGTAAGTTGGGCACTTGCAACTAATGAAAAACTGTTTTTT; CDR3 protein: CAWSVSWALATNEKLFF
D gene: .; V gene: TRBV4-1; J gene: TRBJ2-1; clone size: .; CDR3 DNA: TGCGCCAGCAGCCCGATAGTTTGGAATGAGCAGTTCTTC; CDR3 protein: CASSPIVWNEQFF
D gene: .; V gene: TRBV28; J gene: TRBJ2-7; clone size: many; CDR3 DNA: TGTGCCAGCAGTTCTAAATACGAGCAGTACTTC; CDR3 protein: CASSSKYEQYF
D gene: .; V gene: TRBV7-9; J gene: TRBJ1-1; clone size: .; CDR3 DNA: TGTGCCAGCAGCCTGGGACAGAACACTGAAGCTTTCTTT; CDR3 protein: CASSLGQNTEAFF
D gene: TRBD1; V gene: TRBV6-5; J gene: TRBJ2-1; clone size: .; CDR3 DNA: TGTGCCAGCAGCCCGGACAGGACGAACTACAATGAGCAGTTCTTC; CDR3 protein: CASSPDRTNYNEQFF
D gene: .; V gene: TRBV13; J gene: TRBJ1-6; clone size: many; CDR3 DNA: TGTGCCAGCAGTCTCAGGGACATCTATAATTCACCCCTCCACTTT; CDR3 protein: CASSLRDIYNSPLHF
D gene: .; V gene: TRBV7-2; J gene: TRBJ1-1; clone size: .; CDR3 DNA: TGTGCCAGCAACCCCGCTGTAGGGAGTGAAGCTTTCTTT; CDR3 protein: CASNPAVGSEAFF
D gene: TRBD2; V gene: TRBV28; J gene: TRBJ2-7; clone size: .; CDR3 DNA: TGTGCCAGCAGTTACCAGGCAGGTAGCGGGGGCTACGAGCAGTACTTC; CDR3 protein: CASSYQAGSGGYEQYF
D gene: .; V gene: TRBV6-2/TRBV6-3; J gene: TRBJ2-6; clone size: .; CDR3 DNA: TGTGCCAGCAGTTACTCTGGAGGGATGGGATCTGGGGCCAACGTCCTGACTTTC; CDR3 protein: CASSYSGGMGSGANVLTF